These T cell receptor beta chains were read from a single sample in a study of T cells in Graves' hyperthyroidism and ophthalmopathy. TCRdb fed the multiplex PCR reads into MiXCR, producing one record per CDR3 protein. The table records 450,000 to 700,000 distinct CDR3 sequences, roughly 46% of them present only once. The specimen was peripheral blood or thyroid tissue (not recorded which). The receptors were gathered from a woman between 18 and 30 years old with Graves' hyperthyroidism. Each CDR3 is given with its conserved first and last residue. A D gene is named only where the DNA matches it firmly. Part of the rows lack a size; the others show once, few, many or a class for expanded clones.

CDR3 DNA	CDR3 protein	clone size	J gene	V gene	D gene
TGTGCCAGCAGTGAAGTGGGGAAGGGAGGCTACACCTTC	CASSEVGKGGYTF	many	TRBJ1-2	TRBV6-1	NA
TGTGCCAGCAGCCAAACTAGCGGGATGTACGAGCAGTACTTC	CASSQTSGMYEQYF	NA	TRBJ2-7	TRBV7-2	TRBD2
TGCGCCAGCAGCCAAGGAGGACAGAATCAGCCCCAGCATTTT	CASSQGGQNQPQHF	many	TRBJ1-5	TRBV4-1	NA
TGCAGCGTTGAAGGTACCCCCGCTACAGGGCCGAACACTGAAGCTTTCTTT	CSVEGTPATGPNTEAFF	many	TRBJ1-1	TRBV29-1	NA
TGTGCCAGCACTATAATACAGGGCACTGAAGCTTTCTTT	CASTIIQGTEAFF	many	TRBJ1-1	TRBV7-9	NA
TGTGCCAGCAGCCAAAGACTAGCGGGCGGTGCGGAGCAGTTCTTC	CASSQRLAGGAEQFF	few	TRBJ2-1	TRBV3-1	TRBD2
TGTGCCAGCAGCTTAGTAGCGGAGCTTACCGGGGAGCTGTTTTTT	CASSLVAELTGELFF	NA	TRBJ2-2	TRBV11-2	NA
TGCAGTGCTCCAGCTAGCGGGAGACCCACACCAGAGACCCAGTACTTC	CSAPASGRPTPETQYF	NA	TRBJ2-5	TRBV20-1	TRBD2
TGTGCCAGCAGCGTAGAAGAAGATACGCAGTATTTT	CASSVEEDTQYF	NA	TRBJ2-3	TRBV9	NA
TGTGCCAGTAGCGGGACGCTTTTCCTGACCGGGGAGCTGTTTTTT	CASSGTLFLTGELFF	many	TRBJ2-2	TRBV2	TRBD2
TGTGCCAAACTAGCGGGAGGAACCTACGAGCAGTACTTC	CAKLAGGTYEQYF	few	TRBJ2-7	TRBV30	TRBD2
TGCAGTGCTACGGAGACAAACTATGGCTACACCTTC	CSATETNYGYTF	many	TRBJ1-2	TRBV20-1	NA
TGTGCCAGCTCACCACCGGGAGGTCGGACTGAAGCTTTCTTT	CASSPPGGRTEAFF	NA	TRBJ1-1	TRBV18	NA
TGTGCCAGCAGTTGGTCCTACAATGAGCAGTACTTC	CASSWSYNEQYF	NA	TRBJ2-7	TRBV2	NA
TGTGCCAGCGCCCGACCAGCGGCTAGCTCCTACGAGCAGTACTTC	CASARPAASSYEQYF	once	TRBJ2-7	TRBV2	NA
TGTGCCAGCCTAGGGACAATCCAGGCCGAGCAGTACTTC	CASLGTIQAEQYF	many	TRBJ2-7	TRBV7-9	NA
TGTGCCAGCAGCTATATAGCGGGAAGGACGTACAATGAGCAGTTCTTC	CASSYIAGRTYNEQFF	NA	TRBJ2-1	TRBV7-9	TRBD2
TGTGCCAGCAGCGGCGGGACAAACACCATATATTTT	CASSGGTNTIYF	NA	TRBJ1-3	TRBV9	NA
TGTGCCAGCAGTTTAAGACAGGCCAACTATGGCTACACCTTC	CASSLRQANYGYTF	many	TRBJ1-2	TRBV27	NA
TGCAGTGGGCTGGCGGGTTTAGCGACTGAAGCTTTCTTT	CSGLAGLATEAFF	many	TRBJ1-1	TRBV20-1	NA
TGCGCCAGGGAGGACAGGTCGGTACAAGAGACCCAGTACTTC	CAREDRSVQETQYF	NA	TRBJ2-5	TRBV10-1	TRBD1
TGCAGCGTACCCGGGAAGGGTGGAAACACCATATATTTT	CSVPGKGGNTIYF	NA	TRBJ1-3	TRBV29-1	NA
TGCGCCAGCAGCCAAGAGGGGGGAGGTAAGCAGCCCCAGCATTTT	CASSQEGGGKQPQHF	NA	TRBJ1-5	TRBV4-3	NA
TGTGCCAGCAGTTTAGCCATCCATAGTCAGGGAAATTCACCCCTCCACTTT	CASSLAIHSQGNSPLHF	many	TRBJ1-6	TRBV12-3/TRBV12-4	NA
TGTGTCAGTAGTAACAATGTCCCGGGACAGGGGAACTATGGCTACACCTTC	CVSSNNVPGQGNYGYTF	NA	TRBJ1-2	TRBV19	TRBD1
TGTGCCAGCAGTTTGCGGGAGCAAGAGACCCAGTACTTC	CASSLREQETQYF	many	TRBJ2-5	TRBV12-3/TRBV12-4	TRBD2
TGTGCCAGGGGACGGCGACAAGAGACCCAGTACTTC	CARGRRQETQYF	many	TRBJ2-5	TRBV2	NA
TGTGCCAGCAGAGAGGGGCAGCCCGAGGTTTTGGGCAATCAGCCCCAGCGTTTT	CASREGQPEVLGNQPQRF	few	TRBJ1-5	TRBV5-4	NA
TGCAGTGCTAGAGAAAACAGACGGCAGGGGAACACTGGGGAGCGGTTTTTT	CSARENRRQGNTGERFF	NA	TRBJ2-2	TRBV20-1	NA
TGTGCCACCAGTGATTTAGCGGGAGGGCCGGGGGATACGCAGTATTTT	CATSDLAGGPGDTQYF	NA	TRBJ2-3	TRBV24-1	TRBD2
TGTGCCATCAGTGAGGTCCCTAGCGGGGTGAACACCGGGGAGCTGTTTTTT	CAISEVPSGVNTGELFF	many	TRBJ2-2	TRBV10-3	TRBD2
TGCGCCAGCAGCTTGGGACAGGGAATCTTAACACCCCTCCACTTT	CASSLGQGILTPLHF	NA	TRBJ1-6	TRBV5-1	TRBD1
TGTGCCAGCAGCTTAACTGGGCCAAACACTGAAGCTTTCTTT	CASSLTGPNTEAFF	many	TRBJ1-1	TRBV11-2	NA
TGTGCCACCAGTGATCCCAGAGGGCACCAAGAGACCCAGTACTTC	CATSDPRGHQETQYF	many	TRBJ2-5	TRBV24-1	NA
TGTGCCAGCAGCTGGCTAGCGGAGACACAAGAGACCCAGTACTTC	CASSWLAETQETQYF	many	TRBJ2-5	TRBV7-9	TRBD2
TGTGCCATCAGTGAGTCTCAGGGTTCAGATACGCAGTATTTT	CAISESQGSDTQYF	NA	TRBJ2-3	TRBV10-3	NA